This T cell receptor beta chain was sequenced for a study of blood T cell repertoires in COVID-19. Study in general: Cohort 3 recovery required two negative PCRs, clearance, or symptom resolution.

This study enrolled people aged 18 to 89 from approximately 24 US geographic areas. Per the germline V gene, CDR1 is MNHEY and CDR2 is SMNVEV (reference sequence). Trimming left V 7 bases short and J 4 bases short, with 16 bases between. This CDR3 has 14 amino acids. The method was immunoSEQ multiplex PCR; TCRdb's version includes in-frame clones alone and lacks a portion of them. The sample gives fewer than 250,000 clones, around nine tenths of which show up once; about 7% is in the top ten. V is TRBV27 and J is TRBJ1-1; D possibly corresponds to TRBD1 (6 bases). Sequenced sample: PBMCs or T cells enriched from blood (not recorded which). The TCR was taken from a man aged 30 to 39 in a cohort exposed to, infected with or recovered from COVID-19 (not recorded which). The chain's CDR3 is CASNSLGGPTEAFF. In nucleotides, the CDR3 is TGTGCCAGCAACAGTCTCGGGGGGCCCACTGAAGCTTTCTTT.